Described below is a single TCR beta chain sequence and its context. The V end was cut by 2 bases, the J end by 2 bases, with 8 bases between. The germline V gene has CDR1 MRHNA and CDR2 SNTAGT. The CDR3 runs to 14 residues. Assay: immunoSEQ multiplex PCR; the TCRdb copy retains only in-frame clones and omits some. The sample records fewer than 60,000 clones, about 90% being singletons. The source of the sample is a study of T cell changes during pregnancy in multiple sclerosis. Specimen: peripheral blood, collected in the third trimester of pregnancy. The sequence was collected from a female donor in good health, enrolled as a control in a pregnancy study. J is TRBJ2-3 and V is TRBV6-4, with D possibly matching TRBD2 (6 bases). The CDR3 reads CASSDGGDTDTQYF. The CDR3 DNA reads TGTGCCAGCAGTGACGGCGGGGACACAGATACGCAGTATTTT.